This TCR beta chain was sequenced during a study of shared clonotypes between healthy human individuals. Study-level information: The people who gave samples were two women and a few men aged 18 to 49.

Original methodology: ImmunoSEQ only sent back junction sequences with no quality scores, so filtering was done differently. Measured with immunoSEQ multiplex PCR; TCRdb has only the in-frame clones, and not every one. For V, J and clone size, that table is used; D and trimming come from the DNA. The table shows more than 150,000 clones, with approximately 92% occurring only once. V was pared by 4 bases and J by 4 bases, with 7 bases of the junction left unmatched. Germline V lookup: CDR1 MNHNS, CDR2 SASEGT. The CDR3 loop spans 16 amino acids. The TCR was taken from a woman in her thirties in good health. The sequenced sample was naive CD4+ T cells sorted from blood. As for subset: CD45RA+ positively selected. The chain couples TRBV6-1 to TRBJ2-3, with TRBD2 identical over 11 bases. CDR3 residues: CASSAKLAGASDTQYF. The CDR3 nucleotides read TGTGCCAGCAGTGCCAAACTAGCGGGAGCATCAGATACGCAGTATTTT.